Below are 21 T cell receptor beta chains sequenced from a single sample in a study of radiation and T cells in renal cell carcinoma. The time point denotes: blood 2 weeks post-SBRT. Treatment denoted: 15 Gy SBRT to primary tumor, nephrectomy 4 weeks later. The method was immunoSEQ multiplex PCR; TCRdb's version includes in-frame clones alone and lacks a portion of them. The sample includes some 50,000 clones, 80% of them seen just once. The sequencing here drew on blood, taken from a patient whose treatment included radiotherapy and nephrectomy. The source is a woman in her sixties or seventies with renal cell carcinoma.

V is TRBV6-1 and J is TRBJ2-7, with 8 bases aligning to TRBD1. Germline V gene sequence: CDR1 MNHNS, CDR2 SASEGT. The CDR3 is 16 residues long. J was trimmed by 1 base and V by 4 bases; bases with no gene match: 9. CDR3 coding DNA: TGTGCCAGCAGTGTTTCCGGGACAGGAGGTTCCTACGAGCAGTACTTC. This encodes CASSVSGTGGSYEQYF.

The rearrangement uses TRBV7-3 and TRBJ2-7; D tentatively reads TRBD1 or TRBD2 (6 bases each). CDR1 and CDR2 from the germline V gene are SGHTA and FQGTGA. The CDR3 has 13 residues. Trimming shortened V by 2 bases and J by 5 bases, and 10 bases separated the two germline ends. The CDR3 here is CASSLGGGNEQYF. CDR3 nucleotide sequence: TGTGCCAGCAGCTTAGGAGGGGGGAACGAGCAGTACTTC.

The V call is TRBV4-3, the J call TRBJ2-1, with D unclear. CDR1 LGHNA and CDR2 YSLEER come from the germline V gene. Trimming left V 1 base short and J 6 bases short, with 13 bases between. This CDR3 comprises 15 residues. CDR3 region: CASSQVGRAVNEQFF. CDR3 DNA sequence: TGCGCCAGCAGCCAAGTCGGTCGAGCCGTCAATGAGCAGTTCTTC.

This clone has more than one count but fewer than ten. The chain uses TRBV5-6 and TRBJ2-1; D is undetermined. With 3 bases removed from V and 10 bases from J, the gap between germline ends came to 8 bases. There are 11 residues in the CDR3. Germline values: CDR1 SGHDT, CDR2 YYEEEE. As DNA, the CDR3 is TGTGCCAGCAGCTCCGGACCAGAGCAGTTCTTC. Protein product: CASSSGPEQFF.

The chain is built from TRBV18 and TRBJ2-1, with a possible D match to TRBD2 (6 bases). Trimming removed 3 bases from V and 2 bases from J, with 17 bases in between. This CDR3 has 17 residues. CDR1 is KGHSH, CDR2 LQKENI, per germline. CDR3 sequence reads: CASSPPLWEDAYNEQFF. The CDR3 nucleotides read TGTGCCAGCTCACCCCCCTTGTGGGAGGACGCCTACAATGAGCAGTTCTTC.

The genes are TRBV6-5 and TRBJ1-1; 9 bases line up with TRBD1. Unmatched junction bases numbered 7, after V lost 7 bases and J lost 4 bases. Germline CDR1 is MNHEY and CDR2 is SVGAGI. The CDR3 extends over 14 amino acids. CDR3 DNA: TGTGCCAGCAACCCACAGGGGGCCCTCACTGAAGCTTTCTTT. Protein: CASNPQGALTEAFF.

The chain joins TRBV6-1 to TRBJ1-5; the D gene is possibly TRBD1 (6 bases). In germline, CDR1 is MNHNS, CDR2 SASEGT. V was shortened by 6 bases and J by 4 bases, with 13 bases between the two germline ends. The CDR3 runs to 14 residues. CDR3 in amino acids: CASRTTGMNQPQHF. The CDR3 coding sequence is TGTGCCAGCAGGACCACAGGGATGAATCAGCCCCAGCATTTT.

A single count supports this clone. The chain employs TRBV30 and TRBJ1-3, with D hard to call. V was pared by 2 bases and J by 4 bases, with 9 bases between. The CDR3 is made up of 13 amino acids. Germline lookup yields CDR1 GTSNPN and CDR2 SVGIG (reference sequence). The CDR3 DNA follows: TGTGCCTGGAGTCTGACCCTCGGAAACACCATATATTTT. Translated, it gives CAWSLTLGNTIYF.

The chain links TRBV5-5 to TRBJ1-2; D is perhaps TRBD1 (5 bases). Germline CDR1 is SGHKS and CDR2 is YYEKEE (reference sequence). The V and J ends lost 0 bases and 7 bases respectively, with 10 bases between them. CDR3 size: 13 residues. The CDR3 spells CASSLGQGGGYTF. The CDR3 DNA reads TGTGCCAGCAGCTTGGGTCAGGGCGGTGGCTACACCTTC.

This chain uses TRBV19 with TRBJ1-5; D gene uncertain. Per germline, CDR1 LNHDA and CDR2 SQIVND (reference sequence). The germline V and J ends were trimmed by 2 bases and 0 bases, with 14 bases remaining between them. This CDR3 has 17 amino acids. The CDR3 is CASSIPQTRYSNQPQHF. DNA for the CDR3: TGTGCCAGTAGTATACCCCAGACACGGTATAGCAATCAGCCCCAGCATTTT. The full variable domain, in which reference TRBV19 and TRBJ1-5 provide the parts outside the CDR3, is DGGITQSPKYLFRKEGQNVTLSCEQNLNHDAMYWYRQDPGQGLRLIYYSQIVNDFQKGDIAEGYSVSREKKESFPLTVTSAQKNPTAFYLCASSIPQTRYSNQPQHFGDGTRLSIL.

The chain links TRBV29-1 to TRBJ2-7; TRBD1 agrees at 7 bases. Germline trimming cut 2 bases from V and 1 base from J; bases unmatched to any gene: 5. CDR3 size: 14 residues. Germline V gene sequence: CDR1 SQVTM, CDR2 ANQGSEA. The CDR3 DNA follows: TGCAGCGTTGAACTCGGGACAGAGTCCTACGAGCAGTACTTC. This codes for CSVELGTESYEQYF.

The genes are TRBV10-3 and TRBJ2-2; D is uncertain. V was trimmed by 4 bases and J by 5 bases, leaving 8 bases between them. Germline CDR1 and CDR2: ENHRY and SYGVKD. CDR3 length equals 13 residues. The CDR3 DNA follows: TGTGCCATCAGTGGGGTTCAGACCGGGGAGCTGTTTTTT. Its protein product is CAISGVQTGELFF.

The chain carries TRBV7-9 and TRBJ1-2, with D perhaps TRBD1 (5 bases). The CDR3 sequence is 14 residues long. V was trimmed by 2 bases and J by 8 bases, leaving 15 bases between them. CDR1 and CDR2 from the germline V gene are SEHNR and FQNEAQ (reference sequence). The CDR3 nucleotides are TGTGCCAGCAGCTTACTCGGGACGGATTACGGCTACACCTTC. Its protein is CASSLLGTDYGYTF.

The chain recombines TRBV2 with TRBJ1-5; 9 bases map to TRBD1. The CDR3 runs to 15 residues. The V gene end was trimmed by 6 bases and the J gene end by 0 bases; junction bases not matched to a gene: 3. Germline loops: CDR1 SNHLY, CDR2 FYNNEI. In nucleotides, the CDR3 is TGTGCCAGCAGGAAGGACAGGGGTAGCAATCAGCCCCAGCATTTT. It translates to CASRKDRGSNQPQHF.

This clone was picked up one time. This chain joins TRBV6-5 and TRBJ2-4; 7 bases align to TRBD2. Germline trimming cut 0 bases from V and 4 bases from J; bases unmatched to any gene: 0. Germline values: CDR1 MNHEY, CDR2 SVGAGI. The CDR3 covers 14 residues. The CDR3 region is CASSYSAGKNIQYF. The CDR3 coding sequence is TGTGCCAGCAGTTACTCAGCGGGGAAAAACATTCAGTACTTC.

V usage is TRBV5-1 and J usage is TRBJ1-4; D is perhaps TRBD1 (5 bases). Trimming pared 4 bases from V and 8 bases from J, leaving 18 bases between. Germline V gene sequence: CDR1 SGHRS, CDR2 YFSETQ. The CDR3 totals 15 residues. The CDR3 reads CASSTTAGSGEKLFF. The CDR3 bases are TGCGCCAGCAGCACCACGGCAGGATCAGGGGAAAAACTGTTTTTT.

This clone was seen a handful of times. For the CDR3, the DNA is TGTGCCAGCAGCGTAGCCGGGGGGGTCTCGGCTTTCTTT. Protein sequence: CASSVAGGVSAFF. The rearrangement joins TRBV9 to TRBJ1-1, with D maybe TRBD1 (5 bases). The germline gives CDR1 SGDLS, CDR2 YYNGEE. Trimming stripped 0 bases from V and 11 bases from J, with 14 bases between. The CDR3 loop spans 13 amino acids.

The rearrangement links TRBV5-1 to TRBJ2-1; TRBD2 aligns across 10 bases. The CDR3 has 17 amino acids. V dropped 4 bases and J dropped 5; count of bases not matched to a gene: 12. Germline V CDR1 and CDR2: SGHRS, YFSETQ. The DNA for the CDR3 is TGCGCCAGCAGCCCCGGCCTTAGCGGGAGGAGGAACAATGAGCAGTTCTTC. It codes for CASSPGLSGRRNNEQFF.

CDR3 amino acids: CASSSTRRTGELFF. DNA of the CDR3: TGCGCCAGCAGCTCTACGCGAAGGACCGGGGAGCTGTTTTTT. This chain connects TRBV5-1 to TRBJ2-2; no definite D call. V was shortened by 3 bases and J by 5 bases, with 11 bases between the two germline ends. The length of the CDR3 is 14 residues. The germline gives CDR1 SGHRS, CDR2 YFSETQ.

The chain has TRBV6-1 and TRBJ1-6; TRBD1 matches at 7 bases. V was clipped by 2 bases and J by 4 bases; unmatched bases: 8. The V gene's germline CDR1 is MNHNS and CDR2 SASEGT. The CDR3 sequence is 17 residues long. The DNA of the CDR3 is TGTGCCAGCAGTGAACAGGGGGTACTGGGGTATAATTCACCCCTCCACTTT. Amino acid sequence: CASSEQGVLGYNSPLHF.

This sequence joins TRBV7-3 and TRBJ1-1; D gene uncertain. This CDR3 spans 14 amino acids. Germline V gives CDR1 SGHTA, CDR2 FQGTGA. Trimming removed 5 bases at V and 1 base at J, with 11 bases between. The chain's CDR3 is CASSQTAENTEAFF. CDR3 nucleotide sequence: TGTGCCAGCAGCCAAACGGCAGAGAACACTGAAGCTTTCTTT.